This T cell receptor (beta chain) originates from a study of preoperative IRX-2 immunotherapy in early breast cancer (dated by TCRdb to about 2019). V has 3 bases trimmed and J has 7 bases trimmed; junction bases matching no gene number 12. The germline V gene supplies CDR1 SGHDN and CDR2 FVKESK. The CDR3 spans 16 residues, from the cysteine through the phenylalanine. The CDR3 DNA has 48 bases and is translated from base 1. Taken with the paper, the label for treatment or condition translates to: preoperative locoregional IRX-2 cytokine immunotherapy. The samples were obtained from a phase Ib study that tested preoperative, locoregional IRX-2 cytokine immunotherapy meant to prime immune responses. Before surgery, IRX-2 was given to the donors, who were patients with early-stage breast cancer. With respect to this clone: Its antigen is currently not known. No much larger clone exists at a distance of one base, and base qualities are not known.

The receptor library was made with the immunoSEQ multiplex PCR assay. TCRdb took over this immuneACCESS table, retaining in-frame rearrangements with V and J assigned. Such tables are incomplete; in checked studies, under half of the missing clones stem from an unresolved V gene, and the remainder is unexplained. Within this sample are about 3,400 clones, with roughly three quarters of them counted one time only. The ten biggest clones cover 6.5% to 8.5% of the sample. Sequences were derived from tumor tissue, sampled after IRX-2 immunotherapy. Recombination linked TRBV14 to TRBJ2-1; TRBD2 matches 7 bases in the middle. This TCR derives from a human donor with breast cancer. The CDR3 sequence is CASSHLYALGGNEQFF. The sequenced DNA: TGTGCCAGCAGCCACTTATATGCCCTGGGGGGGAATGAGCAGTTCTTC.